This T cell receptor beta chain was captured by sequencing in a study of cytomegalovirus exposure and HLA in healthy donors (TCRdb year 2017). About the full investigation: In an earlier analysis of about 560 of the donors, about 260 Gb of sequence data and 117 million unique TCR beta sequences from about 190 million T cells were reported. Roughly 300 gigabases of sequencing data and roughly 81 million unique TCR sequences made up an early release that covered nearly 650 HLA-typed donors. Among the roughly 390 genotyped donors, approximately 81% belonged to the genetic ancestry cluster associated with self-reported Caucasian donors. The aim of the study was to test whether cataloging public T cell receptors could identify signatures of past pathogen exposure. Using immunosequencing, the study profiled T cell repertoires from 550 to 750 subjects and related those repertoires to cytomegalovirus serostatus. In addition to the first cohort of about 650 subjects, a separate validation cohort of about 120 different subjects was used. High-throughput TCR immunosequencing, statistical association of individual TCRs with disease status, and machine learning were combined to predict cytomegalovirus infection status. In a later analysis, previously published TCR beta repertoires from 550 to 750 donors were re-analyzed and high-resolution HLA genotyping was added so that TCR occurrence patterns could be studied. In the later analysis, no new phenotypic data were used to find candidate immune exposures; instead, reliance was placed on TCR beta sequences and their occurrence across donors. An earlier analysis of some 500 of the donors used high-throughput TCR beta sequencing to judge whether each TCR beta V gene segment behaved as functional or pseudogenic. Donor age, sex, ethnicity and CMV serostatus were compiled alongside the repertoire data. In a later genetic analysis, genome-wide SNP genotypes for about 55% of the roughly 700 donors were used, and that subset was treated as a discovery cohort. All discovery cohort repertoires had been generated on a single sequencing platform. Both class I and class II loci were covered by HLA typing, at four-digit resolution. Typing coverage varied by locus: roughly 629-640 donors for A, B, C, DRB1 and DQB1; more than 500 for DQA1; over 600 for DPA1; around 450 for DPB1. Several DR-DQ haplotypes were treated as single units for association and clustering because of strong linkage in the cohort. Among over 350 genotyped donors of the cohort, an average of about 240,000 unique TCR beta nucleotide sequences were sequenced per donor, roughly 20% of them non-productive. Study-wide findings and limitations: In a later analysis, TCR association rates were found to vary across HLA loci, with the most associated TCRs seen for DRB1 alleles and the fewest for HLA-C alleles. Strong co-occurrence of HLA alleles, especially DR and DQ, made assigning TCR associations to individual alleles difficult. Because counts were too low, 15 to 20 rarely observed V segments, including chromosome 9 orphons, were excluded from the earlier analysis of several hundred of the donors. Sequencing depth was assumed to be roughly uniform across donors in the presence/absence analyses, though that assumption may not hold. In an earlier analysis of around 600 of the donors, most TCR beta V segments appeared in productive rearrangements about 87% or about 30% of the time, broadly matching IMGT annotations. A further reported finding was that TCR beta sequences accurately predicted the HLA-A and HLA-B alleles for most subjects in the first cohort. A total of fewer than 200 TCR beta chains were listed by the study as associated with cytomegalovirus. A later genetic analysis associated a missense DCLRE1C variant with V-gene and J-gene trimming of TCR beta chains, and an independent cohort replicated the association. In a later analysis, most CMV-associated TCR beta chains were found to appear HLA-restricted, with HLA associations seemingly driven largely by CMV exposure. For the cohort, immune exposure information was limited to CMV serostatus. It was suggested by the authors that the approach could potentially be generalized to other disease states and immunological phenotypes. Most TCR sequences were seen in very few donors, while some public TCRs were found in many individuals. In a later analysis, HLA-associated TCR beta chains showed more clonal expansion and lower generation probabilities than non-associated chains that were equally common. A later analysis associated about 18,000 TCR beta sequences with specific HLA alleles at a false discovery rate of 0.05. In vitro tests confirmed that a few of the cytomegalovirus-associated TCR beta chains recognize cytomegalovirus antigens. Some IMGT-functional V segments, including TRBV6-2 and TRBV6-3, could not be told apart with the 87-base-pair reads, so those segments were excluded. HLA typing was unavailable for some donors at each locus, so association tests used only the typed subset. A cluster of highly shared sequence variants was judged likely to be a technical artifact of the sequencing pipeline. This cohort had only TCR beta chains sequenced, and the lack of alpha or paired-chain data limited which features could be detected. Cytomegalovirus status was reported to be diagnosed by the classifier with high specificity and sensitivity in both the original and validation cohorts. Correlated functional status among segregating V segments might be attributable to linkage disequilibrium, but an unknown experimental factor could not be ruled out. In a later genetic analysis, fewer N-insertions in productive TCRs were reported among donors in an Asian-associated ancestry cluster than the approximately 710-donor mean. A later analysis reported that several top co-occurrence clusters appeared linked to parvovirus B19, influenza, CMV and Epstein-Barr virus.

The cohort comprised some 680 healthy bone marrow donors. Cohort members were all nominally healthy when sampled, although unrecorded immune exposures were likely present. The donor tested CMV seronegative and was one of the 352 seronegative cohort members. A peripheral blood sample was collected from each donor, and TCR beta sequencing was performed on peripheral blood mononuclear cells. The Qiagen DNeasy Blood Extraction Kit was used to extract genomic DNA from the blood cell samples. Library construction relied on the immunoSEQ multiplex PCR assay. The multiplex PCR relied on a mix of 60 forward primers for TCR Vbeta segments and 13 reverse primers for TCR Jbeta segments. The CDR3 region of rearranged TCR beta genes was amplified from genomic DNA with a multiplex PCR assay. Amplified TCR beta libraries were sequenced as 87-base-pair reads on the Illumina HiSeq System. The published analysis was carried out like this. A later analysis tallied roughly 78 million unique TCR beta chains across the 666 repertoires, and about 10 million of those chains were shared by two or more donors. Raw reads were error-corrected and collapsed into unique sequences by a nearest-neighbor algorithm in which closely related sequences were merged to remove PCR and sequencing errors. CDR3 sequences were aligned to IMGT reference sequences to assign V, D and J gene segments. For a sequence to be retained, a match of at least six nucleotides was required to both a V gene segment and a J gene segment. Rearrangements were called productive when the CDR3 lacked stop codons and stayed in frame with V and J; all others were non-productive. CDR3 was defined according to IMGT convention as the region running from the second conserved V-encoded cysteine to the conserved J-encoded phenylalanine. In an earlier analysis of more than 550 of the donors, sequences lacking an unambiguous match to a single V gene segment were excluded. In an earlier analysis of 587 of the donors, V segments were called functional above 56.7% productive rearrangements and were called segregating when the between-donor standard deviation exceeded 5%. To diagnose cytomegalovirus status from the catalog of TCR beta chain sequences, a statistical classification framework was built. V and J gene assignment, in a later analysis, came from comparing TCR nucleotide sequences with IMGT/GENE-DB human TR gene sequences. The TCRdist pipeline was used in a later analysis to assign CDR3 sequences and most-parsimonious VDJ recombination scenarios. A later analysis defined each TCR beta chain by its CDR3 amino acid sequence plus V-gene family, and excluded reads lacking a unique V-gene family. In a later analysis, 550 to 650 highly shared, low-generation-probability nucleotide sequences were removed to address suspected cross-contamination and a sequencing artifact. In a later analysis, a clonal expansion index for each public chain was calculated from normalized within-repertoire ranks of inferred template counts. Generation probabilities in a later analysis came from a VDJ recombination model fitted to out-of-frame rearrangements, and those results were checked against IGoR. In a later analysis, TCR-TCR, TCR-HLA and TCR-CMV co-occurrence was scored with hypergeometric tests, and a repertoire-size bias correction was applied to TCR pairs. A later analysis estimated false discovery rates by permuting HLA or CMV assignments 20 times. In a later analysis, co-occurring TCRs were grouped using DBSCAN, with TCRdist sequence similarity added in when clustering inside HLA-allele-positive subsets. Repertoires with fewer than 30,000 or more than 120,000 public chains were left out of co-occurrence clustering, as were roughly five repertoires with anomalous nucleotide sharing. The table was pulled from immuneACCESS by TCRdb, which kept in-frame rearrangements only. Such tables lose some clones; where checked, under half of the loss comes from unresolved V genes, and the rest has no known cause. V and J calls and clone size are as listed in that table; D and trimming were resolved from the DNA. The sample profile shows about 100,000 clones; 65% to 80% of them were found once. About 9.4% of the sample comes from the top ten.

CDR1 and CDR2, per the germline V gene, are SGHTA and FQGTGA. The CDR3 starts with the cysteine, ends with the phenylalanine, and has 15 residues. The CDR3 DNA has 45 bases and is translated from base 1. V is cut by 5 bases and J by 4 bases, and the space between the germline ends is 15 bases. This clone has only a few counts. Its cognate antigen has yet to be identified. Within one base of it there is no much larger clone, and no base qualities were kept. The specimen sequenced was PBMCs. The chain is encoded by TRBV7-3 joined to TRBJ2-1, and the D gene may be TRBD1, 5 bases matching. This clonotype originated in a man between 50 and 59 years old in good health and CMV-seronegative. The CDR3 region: CASSNGQGQYNEQFF. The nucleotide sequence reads TGTGCCAGCAGCAACGGCCAGGGTCAGTACAATGAGCAGTTCTTC.